The next 23 T cell receptor beta chains were all read from a single sample in a study of blood T cell repertoires in COVID-19 (dated by TCRdb to 2020 to 2022). Preparation of the library involved the immunoSEQ multiplex PCR assay. TCRdb obtained this table from immuneACCESS and retained in-frame rearrangements with V and J assigned. These tables miss some clones; where compared with another copy, unresolved V genes account for less than half of the shortfall, and the remainder is unexplained. The table for this sample lists 300,000 or so clones; around 90% of them were counted only once. The ten biggest clones cover about 4% of the sample. Sequencing was carried out using peripheral blood. These receptors all come from a woman between 35 and 50 years old with acute or convalescent COVID-19.

The V and J genes are TRBV4-1 and TRBJ2-4, with D perhaps TRBD2 (5 bases). CDR3 size: 14 residues. CDR1 is MGHRA and CDR2 is YSYEKL in the germline V gene. Deletions cut 0 bases from V and 9 bases from J, with 12 bases between. CDR3 sequence: CASSQDSDEGIQYF. The CDR3 DNA sequence: TGCGCCAGCAGCCAAGACTCGGATGAGGGCATTCAGTACTTC.

This clone was recorded once. This chain uses TRBV30 with TRBJ1-5; 9 bases agree with TRBD1. V shed 3 bases, J shed 6 bases, and the junction held 9 bases outside the gene matches. Germline V CDR1 and CDR2: GTSNPN, SVGIG (reference sequence). The CDR3 runs to 15 residues. The CDR3 protein is CAWSKDRGYSQPQHF. CDR3 DNA sequence: TGTGCCTGGAGCAAGGACAGGGGTTATAGTCAGCCCCAGCATTTT. The whole variable domain, remainder taken from reference TRBV30 and TRBJ1-5, is SQTIHQWPATLVQPVGSPLSLECTVEGTSNPNLYWYRQAAGRGLQLLFYSVGIGQISSEVPQNLSASRPQDRQFILSSKKLLLSDSGFYLCAWSKDRGYSQPQHFGDGTRLSIL.

The CDR3 spells CASSSTHGTPWGNYGYTF. CDR3 DNA: TGTGCCAGCAGCTCCACCCACGGGACACCTTGGGGGAACTATGGCTACACCTTC. The V and J genes are TRBV7-9 and TRBJ1-2, with a possible D match to TRBD1 (6 bases). CDR3 size: 18 residues. Germline V gene lookup returns CDR1 SEHNR and CDR2 FQNEAQ (reference sequence). Trimming removed 4 bases from V and 2 bases from J, with 23 bases in between. The whole variable domain, remainder taken from reference TRBV7-9 and TRBJ1-2, is DTGVSQNPRHKITKRGQNVTFRCDPISEHNRLYWYRQTLGQGPEFLTYFQNEAQLEKSRLLSDRFSAERPKGSFSTLEIQRTEQGDSAMYLCASSSTHGTPWGNYGYTFGSGTRLTVV.

V gene TRBV19 combines with J gene TRBJ2-3, with TRBD2 matching over 14 bases. J gave up 3 bases and V 3 bases, and 8 bases lay outside the gene matches. Germline lookup yields CDR1 LNHDA and CDR2 SQIVND (reference sequence). CDR3 length: 18 residues. The DNA for the CDR3 is TGTGCCAGTAGTATGGCCCGACTAGCGGGGGGGCGGACAGATACGCAGTATTTT. Translation: CASSMARLAGGRTDTQYF.

The gene calls are TRBV7-9 and TRBJ1-4; 8 bases align to TRBD1. This CDR3 is built from 15 residues. V lost 5 bases, J lost 8 bases, and 10 bases stayed unmatched. CDR1 and CDR2 from the germline V gene are SEHNR and FQNEAQ (reference sequence). CDR3: CASSPHRGVGEKLFF. Written as DNA, the CDR3 is TGTGCCAGCAGCCCCCACAGGGGGGTTGGAGAAAAACTGTTTTTT.

In this sample, this clone turned up once. The chain links TRBV7-3 to TRBJ2-1, with TRBD1 identical over 8 bases. The V and J ends lost 1 base and 8 bases, in that order; junction bases with no gene match: 7. The germline CDR1 and CDR2 sequences are SGHTA and FQGTGA. This CDR3 is built from 15 residues. The CDR3 protein is CASSLIRTGRHEQFF. The CDR3 coding sequence is TGTGCCAGCAGCTTAATCAGGACAGGGAGGCATGAGCAGTTCTTC. The variable domain in full, with the rest retrieved from reference TRBV7-3 and TRBJ2-1, is GAGVSQTPSNKVTEKGKYVELRCDPISGHTALYWYRQSLGQGPEFLIYFQGTGAADDSGLPNDRFFAVRPEGSVSTLKIQRTERGDSAVYLCASSLIRTGRHEQFFGPGTRLTVL.

This chain joins TRBV5-1 and TRBJ1-5; maybe TRBD1 (6 bases). Germline V CDR1 and CDR2: SGHRS, YFSETQ. Trimming took off 1 base at V and 3 bases at J, with 11 bases between the two ends. There are 15 residues in the CDR3. CDR3 sequence reads: CASSLSGVNNQPQHF. The DNA of the CDR3 is TGCGCCAGCAGCTTGTCAGGGGTTAACAATCAGCCCCAGCATTTT. Supplemented by reference TRBV5-1 and TRBJ1-5, the full variable domain reads KAGVTQTPRYLIKTRGQQVTLSCSPISGHRSVSWYQQTPGQGLQFLFEYFSETQRNKGNFPGRFSGRQFSNSRSEMNVSTLELGDSALYLCASSLSGVNNQPQHFGDGTRLSIL.

This clone has a single count. This chain uses TRBV5-6 with TRBJ1-2; weak D call: TRBD1 (5 bases). Trimming pared 2 bases from V and 8 bases from J, leaving 16 bases between. The CDR3 spans 14 residues. Germline V gene lookup returns CDR1 SGHDT and CDR2 YYEEEE. This CDR3 reads CASSLDRAMYGYTF. The CDR3 nucleotides are TGTGCCAGCAGCTTAGACAGAGCTATGTACGGCTACACCTTC.

V usage is TRBV10-1 and J usage is TRBJ1-1; D is uncertain. Germline CDR1 is WNHNN and CDR2 is SYGVQD (reference sequence). The V and J ends lost 4 bases and 0 bases respectively, with 6 bases between them. The CDR3 totals 13 residues. The CDR3 is CASSVSLNTEAFF. DNA of the CDR3: TGCGCCAGCAGTGTTTCTCTGAACACTGAAGCTTTCTTT.

The chain combines TRBV10-3 with TRBJ2-1; TRBD2 aligns across 8 bases. CDR1 is ENHRY and CDR2 is SYGVKD in the germline V gene. This CDR3 has 18 residues. Trimming took 8 bases from V and 5 from J; bases not matched to a gene: 20. CDR3 sequence (DNA): TGTGCCATCCGCTCGGGACTCGCGGGGGCCGGGGGGGACAATGAGCAGTTCTTC. The encoded protein is CAIRSGLAGAGGDNEQFF.

The V and J genes are TRBV6-5 and TRBJ1-2; TRBD1 agrees at 9 bases. In germline, CDR1 is MNHEY, CDR2 SVGAGI. J gave up 8 bases and V 2 bases, and 3 bases lay outside the gene matches. The CDR3 loop spans 13 amino acids. CDR3 in amino acids: CASSYGGQGGYTF. The CDR3, as DNA: TGTGCCAGCAGTTACGGGGGACAGGGCGGCTACACCTTC.

This chain connects TRBV9 to TRBJ2-1; D is ambiguous. The germline V and J ends were trimmed by 3 bases and 3 bases, with 13 bases remaining between them. CDR3 length: 15 residues. Germline values: CDR1 SGDLS, CDR2 YYNGEE. The CDR3 loop reads CASSARPQVYNEQFF. DNA of the CDR3: TGTGCCAGCAGCGCCCGGCCTCAGGTCTACAATGAGCAGTTCTTC. Variable domain in full (rest from reference TRBV9 and TRBJ2-1): DSGVTQTPKHLITATGQRVTLRCSPRSGDLSVYWYQQSLDQGLQFLIQYYNGEERAKGNILERFSAQQFPDLHSELNLSSLELGDSALYFCASSARPQVYNEQFFGPGTRLTVL.

The chain couples TRBV5-1 to TRBJ2-7; the match to TRBD1 covers 9 bases. Germline CDR1 and CDR2: SGHRS and YFSETQ. The CDR3 covers 14 residues. Trimming took 0 bases from V and 6 from J; bases not matched to a gene: 4. CDR3 protein: CASSLGDREAEQYV. The CDR3 coding sequence is TGCGCCAGCAGCTTGGGGGACAGGGAAGCCGAGCAGTACGTC.

This chain joins TRBV18 and TRBJ1-2; D perhaps matches TRBD1 (6 bases). Per germline, CDR1 KGHSH and CDR2 LQKENI. Trimming pared 6 bases from V and 8 bases from J, leaving 22 bases between. This CDR3 has 15 residues. CDR3 amino acids: CASSRTGTLSGGYTF. CDR3 bases: TGTGCCAGCTCTCGAACAGGGACCTTATCAGGGGGCTACACCTTC. Supplemented by reference TRBV18 and TRBJ1-2, the full variable domain reads NAGVMQNPRHLVRRRGQEARLRCSPMKGHSHVYWYRQLPEEGLKFMVYLQKENIIDESGMPKERFSAEFPKEGPSILRIQQVVRGDSAAYFCASSRTGTLSGGYTFGSGTRLTVV.

V usage is TRBV30 and J usage is TRBJ1-4, with 10 bases matching TRBD1. The CDR3 is 14 residues long. V was pared by 8 bases and J by 7 bases, with 10 bases of the junction left unmatched. Germline V gene lookup returns CDR1 GTSNPN and CDR2 SVGIG (reference sequence). The CDR3 loop reads CARGPGQGSEKLFF. In DNA form, the CDR3 reads TGTGCCCGAGGACCGGGACAGGGGAGTGAAAAACTGTTTTTT.

The J gene is TRBJ1-2, the V gene TRBV2, with TRBD1 matching over 8 bases. Germline assignment: CDR1 SNHLY and CDR2 FYNNEI. V trimming: 2 bases; J trimming: 8 bases; junction bases outside the gene matches: 7. CDR3 length equals 14 residues. The CDR3 bases are TGTGCCAGCAGTGAATGGGACAGGTCGGGCGGCTACACCTTC. This codes for CASSEWDRSGGYTF.

V and J are TRBV4-1 and TRBJ1-1; 7 bases are a match to TRBD1. CDR1 and CDR2 (germline): MGHRA, YSYEKL. V gave up 2 bases and J gave up 3 bases; unmatched junction bases: 9. CDR3 size: 16 residues. The CDR3 sequence: CASSQPRQGRDTEAFF. The CDR3, as DNA: TGCGCCAGCAGCCAACCAAGACAGGGACGGGACACTGAAGCTTTCTTT.

With regard to this clone: Other DNA variants within this sample encode the same CDR3. The rearrangement uses TRBV9 and TRBJ2-1; TRBD2 is a possible D gene (7 bases). CDR3 length: 15 amino acids. The germline CDR1 and CDR2 sequences are SGDLS and YYNGEE. Between the trimmed V and J ends, which lost 0 bases and 2 bases, there was a span of 9 bases. Here the CDR3 DNA reads TGTGCCAGCAGCGTAGGAGGGGGGGCCTACAATGAGCAGTTCTTC. It yields the protein CASSVGGGAYNEQFF. Looking up the rest from reference TRBV9 and TRBJ2-1 gives the full variable domain: DSGVTQTPKHLITATGQRVTLRCSPRSGDLSVYWYQQSLDQGLQFLIQYYNGEERAKGNILERFSAQQFPDLHSELNLSSLELGDSALYFCASSVGGGAYNEQFFGPGTRLTVL.

The gene calls are TRBV9 and TRBJ2-1, with TRBD2 matching 10 bases. CDR1 and CDR2 (germline): SGDLS, YYNGEE. Trimming took 4 bases from V and 3 from J; bases not matched to a gene: 4. The CDR3 covers 15 residues. CDR3 DNA: TGTGCCAGCAGCCCCGGACTAGCGGTCTACAATGAGCAGTTCTTC. It is translated as CASSPGLAVYNEQFF.

This chain links TRBV11-2 with TRBJ1-1; D unresolved. The CDR3 has 12 amino acids. Germline CDR1 is SGHAT and CDR2 is FQNNGV. Between the trimmed V and J ends, which lost 1 base and 3 bases, there was a span of 3 bases. The CDR3 loop reads CASSLGDTEAFF. CDR3 coding DNA: TGTGCCAGCAGCTTAGGAGACACTGAAGCTTTCTTT.

This chain joins TRBV29-1 and TRBJ1-2, with no clear D. Trimming shortened V by 3 bases and J by 4 bases, and 9 bases separated the two germline ends. The CDR3 is 12 amino acids. Germline assignment: CDR1 SQVTM and CDR2 ANQGSEA. CDR3 sequence reads: CSVDDPVYGYTF. In nucleotides, the CDR3 is TGCAGCGTTGACGATCCGGTCTATGGCTACACCTTC.

The rearrangement uses TRBV2 and TRBJ1-4, with D perhaps matching TRBD1 (5 bases). CDR1 is SNHLY and CDR2 is FYNNEI in the germline V gene. The V end was cut by 6 bases, the J end by 7 bases, with 12 bases between. The CDR3 totals 13 residues. CDR3 sequence reads: CASSLRVSEKLFF. The CDR3 DNA follows: TGTGCCAGCAGCCTCAGGGTTAGTGAAAAACTGTTTTTT. The full variable domain, its missing parts supplied by reference TRBV2 and TRBJ1-4, is EPEVTQTPSHQVTQMGQEVILRCVPISNHLYFYWYRQILGQKVEFLVSFYNNEISEKSEIFDDQFSVERPDGSNFTLKIRSTKLEDSAMYFCASSLRVSEKLFFGSGTQLSVL.

The V and J genes are TRBV27 and TRBJ2-6; the match to TRBD1 covers 7 bases. Losses at the gene ends were 4 bases for V and 2 bases for J; bases not matched to a gene: 2. There are 15 residues in the CDR3. Germline assignment: CDR1 MNHEY and CDR2 SMNVEV (reference sequence). This CDR3 reads CASSSTGTGANVLTF. The DNA for the CDR3 is TGTGCCAGCAGTTCGACAGGGACTGGGGCCAACGTCCTGACTTTC.